The 15 T cell receptor beta chains presented below share a single source sample, sequenced in a study of T cell responses to AZD1222 COVID-19 vaccine. The repertoire was sequenced with immunoSEQ multiplex PCR; TCRdb's copy has only in-frame clones and lacks some. The sample holds under 150,000 clones, roughly 92% seen once. The sequencing here drew on peripheral blood, taken 28 days after the second AZD1222 dose. The receptors shown here come from an adult who received the AZD1222 COVID-19 vaccine.

This clone was detected once. This chain links TRBV9 with TRBJ1-5, with D possibly being TRBD1 (6 bases). Trimming removed 5 bases from V and 0 bases from J, with 9 bases in between. The CDR3 sequence is 14 residues long. Germline lookup yields CDR1 SGDLS and CDR2 YYNGEE. The CDR3, as DNA: TGTGCCAGCAGTCAGGGGTATAGCAATCAGCCCCAGCATTTT. Translating gives CASSQGYSNQPQHF.

CDR3 residues: CSASGFSFPGLALAYEQYV. The CDR3 bases are TGCAGTGCTAGTGGTTTTAGTTTTCCGGGACTAGCCTTGGCCTACGAGCAGTACGTC. This sequence joins TRBV20-1 and TRBJ2-7; 9 positions match TRBD2. CDR1 is DFQATT, CDR2 SNEGSKA, per germline (reference sequence). The V segment lost 3 bases and the J segment 2 bases; nucleotides outside the gene matches: 20. The length of the CDR3 is 19 residues.

This chain connects TRBV29-1 to TRBJ1-5; tentative D call: TRBD1 (5 bases). The CDR3 is made up of 13 amino acids. Trimming left V 2 bases short and J 2 bases short, with 7 bases between. The germline CDR1 and CDR2 sequences are SQVTM and ANQGSEA. The chain's CDR3 is CSVELQGNQPQHF. DNA of the CDR3: TGCAGCGTTGAACTACAGGGCAATCAGCCCCAGCATTTT. The full variable domain, rest sourced from reference TRBV29-1 and TRBJ1-5, is SAVISQKPSRDICQRGTSLTIQCQVDSQVTMMFWYRQQPGQSLTLIATANQGSEATYESGFVIDKFPISRPNLTFSTLTVSNMSPEDSSIYLCSVELQGNQPQHFGDGTRLSIL.

The chain recombines TRBV6-5 with TRBJ2-2, with 7 nucleotides matching TRBD2. CDR3 length equals 13 residues. Trimming removed 8 bases from V and 6 bases from J; junction bases left unmatched: 6. Germline V gives CDR1 MNHEY, CDR2 SVGAGI. The CDR3 region has the DNA TGTGCCAGCCGCGGGAGATCGGCCGGGGAGCTGTTTTTT. Its translation: CASRGRSAGELFF.

V usage is TRBV5-1 and J usage is TRBJ2-7; D uncertain. From germline, CDR1 is SGHRS and CDR2 YFSETQ. Trimming took 0 bases from V and 9 from J, leaving 10 bases between them. This CDR3 region has 12 residues. CDR3 DNA sequence: TGCGCCAGCAGCTTGGAGGCGTCGGGGCAGTACTTC. This sequence encodes CASSLEASGQYF.

With respect to this clone: This same CDR3 is encoded by further DNA sequences in the sample. The chain employs TRBV9 and TRBJ1-1; D might be TRBD1 (5 bases). CDR3 size: 13 residues. Deletions cut 1 base from V and 1 base from J, with 5 bases between. Per the germline V gene, CDR1 is SGDLS and CDR2 is YYNGEE. DNA of the CDR3: TGTGCCAGCAGCGTACAGGGGAACACTGAAGCTTTCTTT. It specifies CASSVQGNTEAFF.

V is TRBV5-1 and J is TRBJ1-1; 12 bases are a match to TRBD1. In germline, CDR1 is SGHRS, CDR2 YFSETQ. The CDR3 totals 16 residues. The V gene end was trimmed by 4 bases and the J gene end by 1 base; junction bases not matched to a gene: 5. The CDR3 DNA sequence: TGCGCCAGCAGCATTGGGGGACAGGGGGCGAACACTGAAGCTTTCTTT. It specifies CASSIGGQGANTEAFF.

The V gene is TRBV7-9, the J gene TRBJ1-2; TRBD1 matches 10 bases. CDR1 SEHNR and CDR2 FQNEAQ come from the germline V gene (reference sequence). V lost 3 bases to trimming and J lost 1 base; unmatched junction nucleotides: 5. The CDR3 is 16 residues long. CDR3: CASSFVTGGLNYGYTF. The CDR3 DNA follows: TGTGCCAGCAGCTTTGTGACAGGGGGCCTTAACTATGGCTACACCTTC.

J is TRBJ1-6 and V is TRBV5-1; D possibly corresponds to TRBD1 (5 bases). The length of the CDR3 is 15 residues. CDR1 and CDR2 from the germline V gene are SGHRS and YFSETQ. Trimming removed 3 bases from V and 4 bases from J, with 11 bases in between. The CDR3 DNA is TGCGCCAGCAGCTATGACAGTATTTATAATTCACCCCTCCACTTT. It codes for CASSYDSIYNSPLHF.

The chain employs TRBV7-8 and TRBJ1-5, with 7 bases aligning to TRBD1. The ends lost 3 bases at V and 6 bases at J; junction bases unmatched: 8. This CDR3 has 15 amino acids. Germline V gives CDR1 SGHVS, CDR2 FQNEAQ. The CDR3 sequence is CASSLEQGRVQPQHF. CDR3 nucleotide sequence: TGTGCCAGCAGCTTGGAACAGGGGAGGGTTCAGCCCCAGCATTTT.

The rearrangement uses TRBV18 and TRBJ1-1; TRBD1 might be the D (6 bases). The V and J ends lost 6 bases and 1 base respectively, with 9 bases between them. Germline loops: CDR1 KGHSH, CDR2 LQKENI. The CDR3 totals 13 residues. CDR3 nucleotides: TGTGCCAGCTCCCAGGGACAGAACACTGAAGCTTTCTTT. It yields the protein CASSQGQNTEAFF.

This clone showed up just once. V and J are TRBV14 and TRBJ1-5, with D perhaps TRBD1 (5 bases). The CDR3 sequence is 18 residues long. In germline, CDR1 is SGHDN, CDR2 FVKESK. Trimming shortened V by 3 bases and J by 5 bases, and 23 bases separated the two germline ends. CDR3 DNA: TGTGCCAGCAGCCATCCCCGAGGGACCTTGCTGCTCGATCAGCCCCAGCATTTT. It encodes CASSHPRGTLLLDQPQHF.

The gene calls are TRBV7-2 and TRBJ1-1; D is undetermined. The CDR3 has 13 amino acids. Deletions cut 1 base from V and 1 base from J, with 4 bases between. Germline loops: CDR1 SGHTA, CDR2 FQGNSA. The CDR3, as DNA: TGTGCCAGCAGCTTAGAGTCGAACACTGAAGCTTTCTTT. It specifies CASSLESNTEAFF.

This clone occurred a few times. The chain links TRBV29-1 to TRBJ1-2; D remains unclear. The V end was cut by 7 bases, the J end by 4 bases, with 7 bases between. The CDR3 is made up of 10 amino acids. Germline CDR1 is SQVTM and CDR2 is ANQGSEA. The CDR3 coding sequence is TGCAGCGCTTACACCTATGGCTACACCTTC. Its translation: CSAYTYGYTF.

The chain's CDR3 is CASTGGNSYNSPLHF. DNA of the CDR3: TGTGCCAGCACGGGGGGAAACTCCTATAATTCACCCCTCCACTTT. The chain combines TRBV2 with TRBJ1-6; the D gene is possibly TRBD1 (5 bases). CDR1 is SNHLY and CDR2 is FYNNEI in the germline V gene. The V end lost 7 bases, the J end lost 0 bases, and 10 bases lay between the germline ends. The CDR3 covers 15 residues.